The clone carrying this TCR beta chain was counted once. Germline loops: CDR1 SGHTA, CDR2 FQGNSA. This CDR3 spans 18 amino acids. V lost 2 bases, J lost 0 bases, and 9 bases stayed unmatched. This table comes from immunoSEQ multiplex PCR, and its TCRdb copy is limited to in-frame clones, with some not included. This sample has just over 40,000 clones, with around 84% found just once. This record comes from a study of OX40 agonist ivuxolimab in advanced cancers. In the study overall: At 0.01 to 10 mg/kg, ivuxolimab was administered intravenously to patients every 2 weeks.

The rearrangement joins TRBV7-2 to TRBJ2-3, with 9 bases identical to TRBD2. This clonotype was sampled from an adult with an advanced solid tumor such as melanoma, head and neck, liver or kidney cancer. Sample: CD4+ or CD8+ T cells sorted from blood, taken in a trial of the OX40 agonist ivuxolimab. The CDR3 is CASSLNPSGTSSTDTQYF. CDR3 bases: TGTGCCAGCAGCTTAAACCCTAGCGGGACTTCTAGCACAGATACGCAGTATTTT.